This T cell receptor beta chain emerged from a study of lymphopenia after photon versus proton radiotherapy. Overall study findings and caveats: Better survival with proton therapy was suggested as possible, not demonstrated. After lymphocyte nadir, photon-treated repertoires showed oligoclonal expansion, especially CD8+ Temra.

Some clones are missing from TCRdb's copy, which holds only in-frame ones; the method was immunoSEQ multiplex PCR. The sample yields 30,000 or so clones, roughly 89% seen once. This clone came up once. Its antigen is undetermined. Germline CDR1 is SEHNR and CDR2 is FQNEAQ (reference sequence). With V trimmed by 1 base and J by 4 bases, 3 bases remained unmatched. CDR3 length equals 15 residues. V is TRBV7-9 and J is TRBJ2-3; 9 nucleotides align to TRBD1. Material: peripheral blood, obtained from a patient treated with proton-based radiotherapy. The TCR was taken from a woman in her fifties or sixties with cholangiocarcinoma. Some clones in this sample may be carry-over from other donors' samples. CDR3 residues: CASSLGTGEPDTQYF. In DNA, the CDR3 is TGTGCCAGCAGCTTAGGGACAGGGGAACCAGATACGCAGTATTTT.